The clone carrying this T cell receptor beta chain showed up many times. What it recognizes is unknown. A read error may produce the germline difference seen at one junction end. This CDR3 contains 14 residues. The germline CDR1 and CDR2 sequences are DFQATT and SNEGSKA (reference sequence). The sample comes from a study of T cells in Graves' hyperthyroidism and ophthalmopathy. Study-level findings and limits: Patients with ophthalmopathy were separated from those with stable hyperthyroidism by a 13 V-J model. Most thyroid clonotypes that were expanded above 0.001 also turned up in blood.

The investigators amplified TCR beta CDR3 regions from RNA transcripts. An initial round of RT-PCR targeting the TCR CDR3 relied on the HTBI primer set. TCRdb independently ran MiXCR on the multiplex PCR reads; one entry per CDR3 protein. The sample includes about 400,000 distinct CDR3 sequences, about 15% of them seen just once. V gene TRBV20-1 combines with J gene TRBJ2-3; D could derive from TRBD1 or TRBD2 (6 bases each). The source is a woman in her sixties with Graves' ophthalmopathy. The source material was blood. The CDR3 nucleotides are TGCAGTGCTGGAGAGGGGGGAACCGCAGATACGCAGTATTTT. Its translation is CSAGEGGTADTQYF.